The clone carrying this T cell receptor (beta chain) was recorded at least ten times. The sample comes from a study of response to subunit inactivated influenza vaccine. Trimming shortened V by 1 base and J by 2 bases, and 12 bases separated the two germline ends. The CDR3 is 15 amino acids. From the RT-PCR reads, TCRdb called clonotypes with MiXCR, one entry per CDR3 protein. The sample lists about 540,000 distinct CDR3 sequences; approximately 22% were seen once. These records were also assigned to another study, of T cells expressing NK-cell markers. From that second work: Scientists made TCR beta cDNA using 5'RACE template switching with UMIs. Seropositivity for HCMV was found in most of the eight sequenced donors, with one seronegative.

The receptor comes from a man between 50 and 59 years old who received an inactivated influenza vaccine. The chain carries TRBV12-3 or TRBV12-4 and TRBJ2-7, with no clear D. Sequenced material: CD4+ T cells sorted from PBMCs, taken about 12 days after vaccination. Here the CDR3 reads CASSLEGFRPYEQYF. The CDR3 nucleotides read TGTGCCAGCAGTTTAGAAGGTTTTCGGCCCTACGAGCAGTACTTC.